The T cell receptor (beta chain) under discussion was sequenced for a study of T cell responses to AZD1222 COVID-19 vaccine. Profiled with immunoSEQ multiplex PCR; TCRdb holds only in-frame clones, not every one. The table records around 160,000 clones, roughly 91% of them present only once. The J segment lost 4 bases and the V segment lost 6 bases, leaving 5 bases of the junction unmatched. The CDR3 loop spans 14 amino acids. CDR1 is SEHNR and CDR2 is FQNEAQ in the germline V gene (reference sequence). This sample comprised peripheral blood, obtained on day 0 of AZD1222 vaccination. This TCR derives from an adult in good health. The gene calls are TRBV7-9 and TRBJ2-7, with 11 bases that match TRBD1. CDR3 residues: CASRPGTGGYEQYF. CDR3 bases: TGTGCCAGCAGGCCCGGGACAGGGGGTTACGAGCAGTACTTC.